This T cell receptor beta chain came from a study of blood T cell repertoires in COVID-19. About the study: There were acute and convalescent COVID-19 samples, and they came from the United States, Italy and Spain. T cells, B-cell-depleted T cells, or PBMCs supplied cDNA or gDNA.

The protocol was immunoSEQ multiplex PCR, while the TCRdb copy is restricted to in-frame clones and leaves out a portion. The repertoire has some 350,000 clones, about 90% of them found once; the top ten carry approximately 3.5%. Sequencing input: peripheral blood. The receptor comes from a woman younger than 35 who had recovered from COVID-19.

The CDR3 DNA reads as TGTGCCAGCAGCTTAGATCTGAGTTCGGATGAGCAGTTCTTC. Residues: CASSLDLSSDEQFF. J is TRBJ2-1 and V is TRBV11-2; D ambiguous. CDR1 and CDR2 (germline): SGHAT, FQNNGV. The CDR3 has 14 residues. Deletions cut 0 bases from V and 8 bases from J, with 11 bases between.